This entry lists 10 T cell receptor beta chains sequenced from one sample in a study of cytomegalovirus exposure and HLA in healthy donors (dated by TCRdb to 2015 to 2018). The library came from the immunoSEQ multiplex PCR assay. For the multiplex PCR, a mixture combining 60 forward primers for TCR Vbeta segments and 13 reverse primers for TCR Jbeta segments was used. The table was pulled from immuneACCESS by TCRdb, which kept in-frame rearrangements only. Such tables lose some clones; where checked, under half of the loss comes from unresolved V genes, and the rest has no known cause. In this sample the table shows about 130,000 clones, approximately 80% of which occur a single time. In total, the top ten clones hold approximately 2% of the sample. The sample consisted of PBMCs. All receptors come from a man aged 30-40 years in good health and CMV-seronegative.

The genes are TRBV27 and TRBJ1-2; TRBD1 agrees at 7 bases. The J segment lost 5 bases and the V segment lost 0 bases, leaving 9 bases of the junction unmatched. The CDR3 runs 16 residues. Germline V gene data show CDR1 as MNHEY and CDR2 as SMNVEV (reference sequence). The CDR3 bases are TGTGCCAGCAGTTTATCACACCAGGGGGAATCGTATGGCTACACCTTC. Encoded protein: CASSLSHQGESYGYTF.

The chain carries TRBV7-2 and TRBJ2-7, with D possibly matching TRBD1 (6 bases). Germline V lookup: CDR1 SGHTA, CDR2 FQGNSA. The CDR3 consists of 15 residues. Trimming removed 4 bases from V and 0 bases from J, with 13 bases in between. The CDR3 loop is CASSSSQGLSYEQYF. CDR3 nucleotide sequence: TGTGCCAGCAGCTCCTCACAGGGTCTCTCCTACGAGCAGTACTTC.

The chain recombines TRBV18 with TRBJ1-5; 8 bases align to TRBD1. This CDR3 comprises 15 residues. CDR1 and CDR2 (germline): KGHSH, LQKENI. With 3 bases clipped from V and 6 bases from J, the junction kept 7 bases outside the gene matches. CDR3 nucleotide sequence: TGTGCCAGCTCACCGGCCCAGGGGGCAGGTCAGCCCCAGCATTTT. Protein: CASSPAQGAGQPQHF.

The chain combines TRBV6-5 with TRBJ2-5, with 12 positions matching TRBD2. V lost 6 bases to trimming and J lost 3 bases; unmatched junction nucleotides: 2. CDR3 length: 14 residues. Germline CDR1 and CDR2: MNHEY and SVGAGI. Here the CDR3 reads CASRTSGRKETQYF. CDR3 in DNA: TGTGCCAGCAGGACTAGCGGGAGAAAAGAGACCCAGTACTTC.

This clone was found a few times. V is TRBV7-9 and J is TRBJ1-2; D might be TRBD1 (5 bases). The CDR3 is 14 residues long. Germline V gene lookup returns CDR1 SEHNR and CDR2 FQNEAQ (reference sequence). Trimming stripped 1 base from V and 4 bases from J, with 10 bases between. In nucleotides, the CDR3 is TGTGCCAGCAGCTTAGTAGGCAGGGCCTATGGCTACACCTTC. Protein product: CASSLVGRAYGYTF.

In its sample, this clone was seen a few times. The chain uses TRBV6-5 and TRBJ1-2; perhaps TRBD1 as D (6 bases). The germline CDR1 and CDR2 sequences are MNHEY and SVGAGI. There are 13 residues in the CDR3. Trimming removed 2 bases from V and 5 bases from J, with 9 bases in between. The CDR3 reads CASSYRGGYGYTF. The CDR3 nucleotides are TGTGCCAGCAGTTACCGAGGGGGATATGGCTACACCTTC.

The chain carries TRBV6-6 and TRBJ2-1, with D perhaps TRBD1 or TRBD2 (5 bases each). The CDR3 loop spans 12 amino acids. In germline, CDR1 is MNHNY, CDR2 SVGAGI (reference sequence). The V end was cut by 6 bases, the J end by 9 bases, with 12 bases between. The CDR3, as DNA: TGTGCCAGCAGGTACGGGGCCAGTGAGCAGTTCTTC. It is translated as CASRYGASEQFF.

The sample holds a few counts of this clone. The V call is TRBV30, the J call TRBJ2-3, with 8 bases fitting TRBD1. Germline V lookup: CDR1 GTSNPN, CDR2 SVGIG (reference sequence). V shed 5 bases and J 3 bases; nucleotides not matched to a gene: 7. CDR3 size: 14 residues. The CDR3: CAWGDRPPTDTQYF. The CDR3 DNA is TGTGCCTGGGGGGACAGGCCCCCAACAGATACGCAGTATTTT.

The rearrangement uses TRBV9 and TRBJ2-2, with TRBD1 matching over 7 bases. V shed 0 bases, J shed 4 bases, and the junction held 3 bases outside the gene matches. From germline, CDR1 is SGDLS and CDR2 YYNGEE. This CDR3 comprises 15 residues. The CDR3 region has the DNA TGTGCCAGCAGCGTAGGGGCAGGGGGCACCGGGGAGCTGTTTTTT. Translated, it gives CASSVGAGGTGELFF.

This clone was observed a handful of times. The chain employs TRBV27 and TRBJ1-5; unclear D gene. V dropped 6 bases and J dropped 4 bases, with 10 bases sitting between them. There are 13 residues in the CDR3. CDR1 and CDR2 (germline): MNHEY, SMNVEV (reference sequence). The DNA for the CDR3 is TGTGCCAGCAGCCTATTCGAGAATCAGCCCCAGCATTTT. It codes for CASSLFENQPQHF.